This T cell receptor beta chain emerged from a study of Graves' ophthalmopathy and Graves' hyperthyroidism. Other autoimmune diseases, uncontrolled infections, pregnancy and lactation each led to patient exclusion. Diagnosis used clinical symptoms, serum thyroxine, TRAb, thyroid ultrasound and orbital computed tomography. TCR beta CDR3 amplification used RNA transcripts. Amplification began with first-round RT-PCR using HTBI primers, then second-round multiplex PCR was performed. TCRdb reprocessed the multiplex PCR reads via MiXCR and lists one record per CDR3 protein. The data hold 300,000 to 450,000 distinct CDR3 sequences, with about a sixth observed a single time. Study observations and caveats: Blood also held most thyroid clonotypes expanded above 0.001 frequency. Prediction of ophthalmopathy progression reached about 71% sensitivity and around 75% specificity.

This clonotype was observed a handful of times. What it binds is unknown. V lost 0 bases to trimming and J lost 6 bases, with 14 bases between them. In germline, CDR1 is LGHNA, CDR2 YNFKEQ. The CDR3 contains 16 residues. Sequences were obtained from peripheral blood. The sequence derives from an adult woman with stable Graves' hyperthyroidism. The chain uses TRBV4-2 and TRBJ2-2; TRBD1 is a possible D gene (6 bases). The CDR3 bases are TGTGCCAGCAGCCAAGATCGGTCAGGGGCTGCCGGGGAGCTGTTTTTT. Its translation: CASSQDRSGAAGELFF.